This T cell receptor (beta chain) is from a study of cytomegalovirus exposure and HLA in healthy donors. This PCR relied on a set of 60 Vbeta primers and 13 Jbeta primers. The repertoire was sequenced with immunoSEQ multiplex PCR; TCRdb's copy has only in-frame clones and lacks some. The sample has a few hundred thousand clones; around 80% are singletons. This CDR3 spans 15 amino acids. Trimming removed 3 bases at V and 0 bases at J, with 9 bases between. Germline V gene sequence: CDR1 SGHTA, CDR2 FQGTGA. V and J are TRBV7-3 and TRBJ2-1; perhaps TRBD2 as D (5 bases). Material: PBMCs. The source of this sequence is a girl aged 2 to 10 in good health and CMV-seronegative. Written as DNA, the CDR3 is TGTGCCAGCAGCTTCAATGGGAGCTCCTACAATGAGCAGTTCTTC. This encodes CASSFNGSSYNEQFF.